One and the same sample provided the 7 T cell receptor beta chains below, sequenced in a study of OX40 agonist ivuxolimab in advanced cancers. This table comes from immunoSEQ multiplex PCR, and its TCRdb copy is limited to in-frame clones, with some not included. Altogether about 40,000 clones are present, approximately 84% being singletons, with the ten largest covering 14% to 15%. The sequences come from CD4+ or CD8+ T cells sorted from blood, collected in a trial of the OX40 agonist ivuxolimab. These TCRs come from an adult with an advanced solid tumor such as melanoma, head and neck, liver or kidney cancer.

V gene TRBV2 combines with J gene TRBJ2-5, with unresolved D. In germline, CDR1 is SNHLY, CDR2 FYNNEI. CDR3 length equals 10 residues. V was trimmed by 8 bases and J by 5 bases, leaving 6 bases between them. The CDR3 region is CASLMETQYF. The CDR3 bases are TGTGCCAGCCTTATGGAGACCCAGTACTTC.

This chain links TRBV11-2 with TRBJ2-7; the match to TRBD1 covers 7 bases. CDR1 SGHAT and CDR2 FQNNGV come from the germline V gene. The CDR3 covers 15 residues. V shed 5 bases and J 0 bases; nucleotides not matched to a gene: 7. DNA for the CDR3: TGTGCCAGCAGCCCTGGACAGGACAGCTCCTACGAGCAGTACTTC. Translated: CASSPGQDSSYEQYF.

The chain has TRBV27 and TRBJ2-3; D gene uncertain. The CDR3 covers 13 residues. Germline loops: CDR1 MNHEY, CDR2 SMNVEV (reference sequence). Trimming cost V 6 bases and J 0 bases, with 7 bases left between them. This CDR3 reads CASSLSSTDTQYF. CDR3 in DNA: TGTGCCAGCAGCCTCTCTAGCACAGATACGCAGTATTTT.

The V call is TRBV4-1, the J call TRBJ2-5, with D perhaps matching TRBD1 or TRBD2 (6 bases each). The DNA end lines up better with TRBJ2-7; the J call may be wrong. The length of the CDR3 is 15 residues. CDR1 MGHRA and CDR2 YSYEKL come from the germline V gene. CDR3 DNA: TGCGCCAGCAGCCAATCACAAGGGGGACTCTTCGAGCAGTACTTC. This encodes CASSQSQGGLFEQYF.

V and J are TRBV5-1 and TRBJ1-2; 10 bases align to TRBD1. The CDR3 length is 13 residues. The V gene end was trimmed by 0 bases and the J gene end by 7 bases; junction bases not matched to a gene: 0. The germline V gene encodes CDR1 SGHRS and CDR2 YFSETQ. The CDR3 sequence: CASSLGQGAGYTF. The CDR3, as DNA: TGCGCCAGCAGCTTGGGACAGGGGGCTGGCTACACCTTC.

This clone has more than one count but fewer than ten. The V and J genes are TRBV11-2 and TRBJ2-2; 7 bases align to TRBD2. The germline gives CDR1 SGHAT, CDR2 FQNNGV. This CDR3 region has 16 residues. The J segment lost 7 bases and the V segment lost 0 bases, leaving 8 bases of the junction unmatched. The CDR3 protein is CASSLDSGGKNGELFF. CDR3 coding DNA: TGTGCCAGCAGCTTAGATTCGGGGGGAAAGAACGGGGAGCTGTTTTTT.

V usage is TRBV28 and J usage is TRBJ2-7; D remains unclear. Germline V lookup: CDR1 MDHEN, CDR2 SYDVKM. V lost 6 bases to trimming and J lost 0 bases, with 9 bases between them. The CDR3 totals 13 residues. Here the CDR3 reads CASRPPYSYEQYF. For the CDR3, the DNA is TGTGCCAGCAGGCCGCCCTACTCCTACGAGCAGTACTTC.